A selection of T cell receptor beta chains follows, all from one sample in a study of regulatory T cells in long-lasting Graves disease. TCRdb re-derived calls from the multiplex PCR reads in MiXCR, one entry per CDR3 protein. The data hold 400,000 to 500,000 distinct CDR3 sequences, with 20% to 25% observed a single time. This specimen consisted of peripheral blood mononuclear cells (PBMCs), obtained when the disease was refractory, from a patient treated with antithyroid drugs. These receptors were taken from a female donor with Graves disease. CDR3s include the opening cysteine and the closing phenylalanine or tryptophan. Fields, in order: CDR3 DNA, CDR3 protein, clone size, V gene, J gene, D gene. The D gene is left open where the match is weak. Expanded clones get a size class; other rows say once, few or many, or leave the size out.

CDR3 DNA: TGTGCCAGCAGTTTCCACGTTCGACAGGGGATGGGGAACACTGAAGCTTTCTTT
CDR3 protein: CASSFHVRQGMGNTEAFF
clone size: few
V gene: TRBV27
J gene: TRBJ1-1
D gene: TRBD1

CDR3 DNA: TGTGCCAGCAGCTATCGCGGGGGAGGCACTGAAGCTTTCTTT
CDR3 protein: CASSYRGGGTEAFF
clone size: .
V gene: TRBV7-3
J gene: TRBJ1-1
D gene: .

CDR3 DNA: TGTGCCAGCAGCCAGGGACTCTCTGGGAACACTGAAGCTTTCTTT
CDR3 protein: CASSQGLSGNTEAFF
clone size: .
V gene: TRBV3-1
J gene: TRBJ1-1
D gene: .

CDR3 DNA: TGTGCCAGCAGTTACCCGACAGGTCTCCGGGGCAATCAGCCCCAGCATTTT
CDR3 protein: CASSYPTGLRGNQPQHF
clone size: .
V gene: TRBV6-5
J gene: TRBJ1-5
D gene: .

CDR3 DNA: TGTGCCAGCTTCCCGTGGGGGGCGCCCGGGGAGCTGTTTTTT
CDR3 protein: CASFPWGAPGELFF
clone size: many
V gene: TRBV12-3/TRBV12-4
J gene: TRBJ2-2
D gene: .

CDR3 DNA: TGTGCCAGCAGCGAAAACAGGGGGCGAAATTTCTTT
CDR3 protein: CASSENRGRNFF
clone size: many
V gene: TRBV12-3/TRBV12-4
J gene: TRBJ1-1
D gene: TRBD1

CDR3 DNA: TGTGCCAGCAGCCTTCGAGGGGGGGGGCATTTGGACGAGCAGTACTTC
CDR3 protein: CASSLRGGGHLDEQYF
clone size: .
V gene: TRBV9
J gene: TRBJ2-7
D gene: .

CDR3 DNA: TGTGCCAGCAGTTTAATCGAGGAGAACACCGGGGAGCTGTTTTTT
CDR3 protein: CASSLIEENTGELFF
clone size: .
V gene: TRBV28
J gene: TRBJ2-2
D gene: .

CDR3 DNA: TGTGCCAGCAGCGTAGCGGGGCGCGATAGCAATCAGCCCCAGCATTTT
CDR3 protein: CASSVAGRDSNQPQHF
clone size: many
V gene: TRBV9
J gene: TRBJ1-5
D gene: .

CDR3 DNA: TGTGCCAGCATTCTAGGGGGGGACAGGGGATATGGCTACACCTTC
CDR3 protein: CASILGGDRGYGYTF
clone size: many
V gene: TRBV6-1
J gene: TRBJ1-2
D gene: TRBD1

CDR3 DNA: TGTGCCAGCAGTTTTGACTACGTCCCCTATGGCTACACCTTC
CDR3 protein: CASSFDYVPYGYTF
clone size: many
V gene: TRBV28
J gene: TRBJ1-2
D gene: .

CDR3 DNA: TGTGCCAGCAGTGCTCAGGGACTAGCGGGAGTCGGGCAGTTCTTC
CDR3 protein: CASSAQGLAGVGQFF
clone size: .
V gene: TRBV2
J gene: TRBJ2-1
D gene: TRBD2

CDR3 DNA: TGTGCCAGCAGCTCGAGCTGGCGGGGGGGCCAGGGGACCCAGTACTTC
CDR3 protein: CASSSSWRGGQGTQYF
clone size: .
V gene: TRBV13
J gene: TRBJ2-5
D gene: TRBD2

CDR3 DNA: TGTGCCAGCAGTTTGACAGTCTCGGCTGGCTACACCTTC
CDR3 protein: CASSLTVSAGYTF
clone size: many
V gene: TRBV28
J gene: TRBJ1-2
D gene: .